This TCR beta chain was sequenced for a study of blood T cell repertoires in COVID-19. Study-wide background: PBMCs, B-cell-depleted T cells, or T cells were the source of the cDNA or gDNA that made up the material.

Germline-derived CDR1 and CDR2 are GTSNPN and SVGIG (reference sequence). The V gene lost 1 base and the J gene lost 2 bases, with 3 bases spanning the gap. The CDR3 has 12 amino acids. Authors' processing steps: Cell counts per sample came from amplifying reference gene primers. Libraries were prepared by immunoSEQ multiplex PCR; TCRdb keeps only in-frame clonotypes and omits some of them. Clonal size and the V and J genes are those of that table, whereas D and trimming came from the DNA. The table shows a few hundred thousand clones, with just under 90% occurring only once. During active infection, Seattle patients enrolled and were then monitored through disease.

This chain connects TRBV30 to TRBJ1-3; D gene ambiguous. The origin of this receptor is a woman aged 45-65 years with COVID-19, enrolled during active disease. Material: peripheral blood. In DNA form, the CDR3 reads TGTGCCTGGAGTGGCGCTGGAAACACCATATATTTT. This sequence encodes CAWSGAGNTIYF. Full variable domain (outside the CDR3, taken from reference TRBV30 and TRBJ1-3): SQTIHQWPATLVQPVGSPLSLECTVEGTSNPNLYWYRQAAGRGLQLLFYSVGIGQISSEVPQNLSASRPQDRQFILSSKKLLLSDSGFYLCAWSGAGNTIYFGEGSWLTVV.